Below are 28 T cell receptor beta chains sequenced from a single sample in a study of shared clonotypes between healthy human individuals. Sequencing was performed with immunoSEQ multiplex PCR; in TCRdb, only in-frame clones are kept and a portion is missing. In the table there are 2 million to 2.5 million clones, approximately 94% of which are singletons. Sequencing used naive CD4+ T cells sorted from blood. Subset here: CD45RA+ positively selected. These receptor sequences come from a man younger than 30 in good health.

Regarding this clone: This specimen includes other DNA sequences encoding the same CDR3. The chain links TRBV6-5 to TRBJ2-7, with D perhaps TRBD1 or TRBD2 (6 bases each). The CDR3 runs 15 residues. Germline V CDR1 and CDR2: MNHEY, SVGAGI. Trimming removed 5 bases at V and 3 bases at J, with 17 bases between. CDR3 nucleotide sequence: TGTGCCAGCAGTCCAGGGACACTCGGGAGCTACGAGCAGTACTTC. Translated, it gives CASSPGTLGSYEQYF.

In regard to this clone: Additional DNA sequences in this sample encode the identical CDR3. The chain recombines TRBV5-1 with TRBJ2-2; D gene unclear. V lost 0 bases to trimming and J lost 2 bases, with 11 bases between them. CDR1 SGHRS and CDR2 YFSETQ come from the germline V gene. CDR3 size: 16 residues. The CDR3 DNA follows: TGCGCCAGCAGCTTGGCGGGTCAGCGAAACACCGGGGAGCTGTTTTTT. As protein: CASSLAGQRNTGELFF.

The CDR3 region has the DNA TGTGCCACCGGCAGAGAATCGCCGGGGCCCCAGCATTTT. It codes for CATGRESPGPQHF. This sequence joins TRBV10-3 and TRBJ1-5; D is ambiguous. The length of the CDR3 is 13 residues. The germline V gene has CDR1 ENHRY and CDR2 SYGVKD. The V gene lost 10 bases and the J gene lost 9 bases, with 19 bases spanning the gap.

The chain couples TRBV7-2 to TRBJ1-1; D is uncertain. The CDR3 sequence is 14 residues long. Germline V gene sequence: CDR1 SGHTA, CDR2 FQGNSA. V was pared by 2 bases and J by 6 bases, with 13 bases between. This chain's CDR3 is CASSLSGVLAEAFF. CDR3 bases: TGTGCCAGCAGCTTATCCGGGGTTTTGGCTGAAGCTTTCTTT.

The chain uses TRBV6-5 and TRBJ2-2; D could derive from TRBD1 or TRBD2 (5 bases each). V was trimmed by 2 bases and J by 6 bases, leaving 13 bases between them. Germline V gene data show CDR1 as MNHEY and CDR2 as SVGAGI. The CDR3 consists of 15 residues. Written as DNA, the CDR3 is TGTGCCAGCAGTTACGGGACCAGGAGTGCCGGGGAGCTGTTTTTT. This encodes CASSYGTRSAGELFF.

This chain joins TRBV10-3 and TRBJ2-7; D gene unclear. The CDR3 runs to 14 residues. The germline V gene encodes CDR1 ENHRY and CDR2 SYGVKD. V lost 6 bases and J lost 0, with 12 bases in between. DNA of the CDR3: TGTGCCATCAGCCTCTCGAGGAGCTCCTACGAGCAGTACTTC. Protein sequence: CAISLSRSSYEQYF.

J is TRBJ1-1 and V is TRBV28, with D perhaps matching TRBD1 (6 bases). CDR1 and CDR2 (germline): MDHEN, SYDVKM. CDR3 length: 13 residues. The V gene lost 10 bases and the J gene lost 1 base, with 13 bases spanning the gap. Here the CDR3 DNA reads TGTGCCAACTTGGGGGGACAGAACACTGAAGCTTTCTTT. Its translation: CANLGGQNTEAFF.

This chain connects TRBV19 to TRBJ1-5; TRBD1 matches 9 bases. CDR1 and CDR2 (germline): LNHDA, SQIVND (reference sequence). V shed 5 bases and J 3 bases; nucleotides not matched to a gene: 5. The CDR3 covers 15 residues. The CDR3 bases are TGTGCCAGTAGTGCCTACAGGGGGCCCAATCAGCCCCAGCATTTT. Its protein product is CASSAYRGPNQPQHF.

The chain employs TRBV30 and TRBJ2-4; 9 bases agree with TRBD1. CDR1 is GTSNPN, CDR2 SVGIG, per germline (reference sequence). The CDR3 has 15 residues. As DNA, the CDR3 is TGTGCTTCGGGACAGGGAACTCTAGCCAAAAACATTCAGTACTTC. Translation: CASGQGTLAKNIQYF.

The chain combines TRBV6-1 with TRBJ1-6; no reliable D call. Per the germline V gene, CDR1 is MNHNS and CDR2 is SASEGT. This CDR3 contains 13 residues. V was cut by 1 base and J by 6 bases, with 4 bases left in between. The CDR3 loop is CASSEGFNSPLHF. Written as DNA, the CDR3 is TGTGCCAGCAGTGAAGGGTTTAATTCACCCCTCCACTTT.

This chain connects TRBV10-3 to TRBJ2-2; D may be TRBD1 or TRBD2 (5 bases each). The V gene lost 6 bases and the J gene lost 1 base, with 15 bases spanning the gap. Germline CDR1 is ENHRY and CDR2 is SYGVKD. This CDR3 has 16 residues. The DNA for the CDR3 is TGTGCCATCAGCCGCCTTACAGGAGGGAACACCGGGGAGCTGTTTTTT. Translated, it gives CAISRLTGGNTGELFF.

The J gene is TRBJ2-5, the V gene TRBV6-1; TRBD2 matches 11 bases. Germline lookup yields CDR1 MNHNS and CDR2 SASEGT. V lost 0 bases, J lost 1 base, and 4 bases stayed unmatched. The CDR3 totals 17 residues. In nucleotides, the CDR3 is TGTGCCAGCAGTGAAGCGCTGACTAGCGGGGCCCAAGAGACCCAGTACTTC. It encodes CASSEALTSGAQETQYF.

The chain has TRBV5-1 and TRBJ2-7, with 12 positions matching TRBD2. The germline V gene has CDR1 SGHRS and CDR2 YFSETQ. J lost 6 bases, V lost 4 bases, and 8 bases had no gene match. The CDR3 totals 15 residues. CDR3 DNA: TGCGCCAGCAGCCAAATACTAGCGGGAGGTGGCGAGCAGTACTTC. This gives the protein CASSQILAGGGEQYF.

This clone was picked up one time. This chain joins TRBV7-2 and TRBJ2-2, with D maybe TRBD2 (6 bases). The CDR3 extends over 15 amino acids. Between the trimmed V and J ends, which lost 5 bases and 0 bases, there was a span of 10 bases. Germline loops: CDR1 SGHTA, CDR2 FQGNSA. DNA for the CDR3: TGTGCCAGCAGCGGTAGCGGTTCGAACACCGGGGAGCTGTTTTTT. As protein: CASSGSGSNTGELFF.

This chain connects TRBV2 to TRBJ1-3; D is possibly TRBD1 (5 bases). The CDR3 extends over 16 amino acids. With 6 bases removed from V and 4 bases from J, the gap between germline ends came to 19 bases. The germline CDR1 and CDR2 sequences are SNHLY and FYNNEI. The CDR3 region has the DNA TGTGCCAGCAGAACCGGGACGACGGTGGGGGGAAACACCATATATTTT. It specifies CASRTGTTVGGNTIYF.

This chain uses TRBV7-2 with TRBJ2-7, with 10 bases matching TRBD2. The CDR3 is made up of 16 amino acids. V dropped 1 base and J dropped 7; count of bases not matched to a gene: 10. Germline V CDR1 and CDR2: SGHTA, FQGNSA. The CDR3 DNA follows: TGTGCCAGCAGCTTAGGGCACCTAGCGGGAGCCGGAGAGCAGTACTTC. Translated, it gives CASSLGHLAGAGEQYF.

This sequence joins TRBV10-3 and TRBJ2-5; D is unclear. CDR1 ENHRY and CDR2 SYGVKD come from the germline V gene. This CDR3 comprises 14 residues. V was cut by 2 bases and J by 5 bases, with 12 bases left in between. The CDR3 region is CAISEGGSWETQYF. In DNA, the CDR3 is TGTGCCATCAGTGAGGGCGGATCCTGGGAGACCCAGTACTTC.

The V and J genes are TRBV10-3 and TRBJ1-1; the D gene is possibly TRBD1 (5 bases). Trimming left V 10 bases short and J 1 base short, with 13 bases between. Germline CDR1 and CDR2: ENHRY and SYGVKD. This CDR3 has 13 amino acids. The DNA of the CDR3 is TGTGCCACCGCAGGGTCGCCGAACACTGAAGCTTTCTTT. Its protein is CATAGSPNTEAFF.

The chain has TRBV15 and TRBJ1-4; 7 bases match TRBD1. After removal of 0 bases from V and 6 bases from J, the junction contained 10 bases not matched to a gene. Germline V gene data show CDR1 as LNHNV and CDR2 as YYDKDF (reference sequence). The CDR3 runs 17 residues. CDR3 region: CATSRDPGQEGYEKLFF. CDR3 in DNA: TGTGCCACCAGCAGAGATCCAGGACAGGAGGGATATGAAAAACTGTTTTTT.

The rearrangement links TRBV10-3 to TRBJ2-3; D may be TRBD2 (6 bases). The length of the CDR3 is 15 residues. The ends were cut back, 0 bases at V and 2 bases at J, with 9 bases in the middle. Germline assignment: CDR1 ENHRY and CDR2 SYGVKD. The CDR3, as DNA: TGTGCCATCAGTGAGTCGACGGGGGACACAGATACGCAGTATTTT. It is translated as CAISESTGDTDTQYF.

The count of this clone is one. V is TRBV4-3 and J is TRBJ2-7, with 10 bases lining up with TRBD2. Germline V gene lookup returns CDR1 LGHNA and CDR2 YSLEER. Germline trimming cut 0 bases from V and 0 bases from J; bases unmatched to any gene: 8. The CDR3 runs to 18 residues. The CDR3: CASSQDGPGTSVSYEQYF. The CDR3 DNA reads as TGCGCCAGCAGCCAAGATGGGCCCGGGACTAGCGTCTCCTACGAGCAGTACTTC.

This clone was counted a few times. Other DNA sequences in this sample translate to the same CDR3. This chain's CDR3 is CASSLGGQETQYF. The CDR3 coding sequence is TGTGCCAGCAGCTTAGGGGGGCAAGAGACCCAGTACTTC. The genes are TRBV7-9 and TRBJ2-5, with D perhaps being TRBD1 or TRBD2 (5 bases each). Germline V lookup: CDR1 SEHNR, CDR2 FQNEAQ (reference sequence). The CDR3 extends over 13 amino acids. Trimming took off 1 base at V and 2 bases at J, with 5 bases between the two ends.

The chain carries TRBV28 and TRBJ1-5, with D maybe TRBD1 (6 bases). CDR3 length: 17 amino acids. Germline V gene lookup returns CDR1 MDHEN and CDR2 SYDVKM. With 3 bases removed from V and 5 bases from J, the gap between germline ends came to 20 bases. The CDR3 sequence is CASSLQTVGGRDQPQHF. CDR3 bases: TGTGCCAGCAGTTTGCAAACTGTTGGGGGGCGGGATCAGCCCCAGCATTTT.

In the case of this clone: At one of its ends the junction is not consistent with the germline gene, which may arise from a read error. The rearrangement uses TRBV11-2 and TRBJ2-1; perhaps TRBD2 as D (5 bases). The CDR3 sequence is 15 residues long. Germline-derived CDR1 and CDR2 are SGHAT and FQNNGV. CDR3 loop: CASSLERDRYNEQFF. CDR3 nucleotide sequence: TGTGCCAGCAGCCTAGAACGGGATAGATACAATGAGCAGTTCTTC.

V and J are TRBV7-9 and TRBJ2-1, with 7 bases that match TRBD2. The CDR3 is 16 residues long. After removal of 3 bases from V and 5 bases from J, the junction contained 10 bases not matched to a gene. The germline V gene encodes CDR1 SEHNR and CDR2 FQNEAQ (reference sequence). CDR3 sequence reads: CASSLGRLAEDNEQFF. Written as DNA, the CDR3 is TGTGCCAGCAGCTTGGGGAGACTAGCCGAAGACAATGAGCAGTTCTTC.

The chain joins TRBV9 to TRBJ1-3; 7 bases agree with TRBD1. Germline V gene sequence: CDR1 SGDLS, CDR2 YYNGEE. The CDR3 spans 17 residues. V dropped 3 bases and J dropped 1; count of bases not matched to a gene: 10. Written as DNA, the CDR3 is TGTGCCAGCAGCGCCATCGGAGACAGGGTTTCTGGAAACACCATATATTTT. This encodes CASSAIGDRVSGNTIYF.

J is TRBJ2-1 and V is TRBV5-4, with 10 positions matching TRBD2. CDR1 is SGHNT, CDR2 YYREEE, per germline (reference sequence). This CDR3 has 16 amino acids. Losses at the gene ends were 1 base for V and 5 bases for J; bases not matched to a gene: 6. Here the CDR3 reads CASSLSLAGANNEQFF. CDR3 bases: TGTGCCAGCAGCTTGTCGCTAGCGGGGGCCAACAATGAGCAGTTCTTC.

Regarding this clone: At the DNA level, this CDR3 is encoded by other sequences in the same sample as well. This sequence joins TRBV29-1 and TRBJ2-5; 7 bases align to TRBD1. Trimming cost V 7 bases and J 1 base; bases outside gene matches: 3. The germline V gene encodes CDR1 SQVTM and CDR2 ANQGSEA. The CDR3 contains 12 residues. CDR3 protein: CSARQGQETQYF. Here the CDR3 DNA reads TGCAGCGCCCGACAGGGCCAAGAGACCCAGTACTTC.